The text below deals with one TCR beta chain. This sample is drawn from a study of blood T cell repertoires in COVID-19. V lost 0 bases, J lost 8 bases, and 14 bases stayed unmatched. CDR3 length: 17 residues. CDR1 is SGHNT, CDR2 YYREEE, per germline (reference sequence). The method was immunoSEQ multiplex PCR; TCRdb's version includes in-frame clones alone and lacks a portion of them. Of about 190,000 clones listed, approximately 84% are singletons. Sequenced input: peripheral blood. This chain uses TRBV5-4 with TRBJ1-2; 9 bases are a match to TRBD1. This receptor was taken from a woman in her 70s with active or convalescent COVID-19. CDR3: CASSLGGTGGALGGYTF. In DNA form, the CDR3 reads TGTGCCAGCAGCTTGGGAGGTACAGGGGGCGCGCTGGGAGGCTACACCTTC.